Sequencing of this TCR beta chain was carried out in a study of control samples from healthy donors and cancer patients. V dropped 1 base and J dropped 7; count of bases not matched to a gene: 13. Germline CDR1 is LNHDA and CDR2 is SQIVND (reference sequence). The CDR3 has 18 amino acids. The table came from immunoSEQ multiplex PCR; TCRdb's copy has only in-frame clones and leaves some out. The repertoire includes 150,000 to 200,000 clones, around 94% of them detected once, and around 1.3% sits in the top ten. The sample taken for sequencing was blood. The rearrangement joins TRBV19 to TRBJ2-1; TRBD2 agrees at 10 bases. The TCR was taken from a woman between 18 and 30 years old in good health. The CDR3: CASSIVSAAGGLRNEQFF. CDR3 bases: TGTGCCAGTAGTATAGTTTCGGCAGCGGGGGGGCTGAGGAATGAGCAGTTCTTC.